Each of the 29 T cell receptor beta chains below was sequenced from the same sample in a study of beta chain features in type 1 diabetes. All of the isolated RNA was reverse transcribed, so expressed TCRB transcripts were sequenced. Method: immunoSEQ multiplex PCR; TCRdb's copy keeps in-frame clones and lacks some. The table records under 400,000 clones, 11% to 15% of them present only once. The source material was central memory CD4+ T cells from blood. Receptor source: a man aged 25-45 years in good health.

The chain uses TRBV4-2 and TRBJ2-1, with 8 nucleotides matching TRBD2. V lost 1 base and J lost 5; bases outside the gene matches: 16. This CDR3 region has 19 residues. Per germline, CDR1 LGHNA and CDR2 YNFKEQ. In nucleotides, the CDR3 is TGTGCCAGCAGCCAAGTCCTCTTTCACGGAGCGGGAGTCGACAATGAGCAGTTCTTC. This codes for CASSQVLFHGAGVDNEQFF.

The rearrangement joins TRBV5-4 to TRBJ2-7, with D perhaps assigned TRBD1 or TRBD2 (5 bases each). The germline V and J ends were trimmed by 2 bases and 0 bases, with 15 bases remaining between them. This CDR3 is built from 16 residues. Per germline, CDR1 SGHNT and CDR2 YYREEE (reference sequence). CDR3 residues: CASSFPDPGSSYEQYF. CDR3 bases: TGTGCCAGCAGCTTTCCGGACCCAGGGAGCTCCTACGAGCAGTACTTC.

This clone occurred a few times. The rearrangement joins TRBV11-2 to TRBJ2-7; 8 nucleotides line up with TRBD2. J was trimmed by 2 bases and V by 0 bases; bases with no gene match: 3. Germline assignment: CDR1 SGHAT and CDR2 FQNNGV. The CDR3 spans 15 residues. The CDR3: CASSLDLAGPYEQYV. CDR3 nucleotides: TGTGCCAGCAGCTTAGATTTAGCGGGACCCTACGAGCAGTACGTC.

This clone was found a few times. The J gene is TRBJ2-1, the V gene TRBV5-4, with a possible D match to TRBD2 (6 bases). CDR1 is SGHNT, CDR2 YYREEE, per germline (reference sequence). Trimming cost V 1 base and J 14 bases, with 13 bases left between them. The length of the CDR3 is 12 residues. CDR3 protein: CASSLSSGEKFF. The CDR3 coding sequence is TGTGCCAGCAGCTTGTCATCGGGGGAAAAGTTCTTC.

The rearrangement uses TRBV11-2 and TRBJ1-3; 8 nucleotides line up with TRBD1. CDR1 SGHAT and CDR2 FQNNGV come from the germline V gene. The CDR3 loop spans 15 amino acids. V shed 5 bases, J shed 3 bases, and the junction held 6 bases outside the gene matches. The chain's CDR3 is CASSPDRGIGNTIYF. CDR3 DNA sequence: TGTGCCAGCAGCCCCGACAGGGGAATTGGAAACACCATATATTTT.

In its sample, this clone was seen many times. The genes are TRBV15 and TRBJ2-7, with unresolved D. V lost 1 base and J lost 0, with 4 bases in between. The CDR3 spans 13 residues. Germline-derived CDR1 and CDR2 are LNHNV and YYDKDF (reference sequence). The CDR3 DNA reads TGTGCCACCAGCAGAGCACTCTCCTACGAGCAGTACGTC. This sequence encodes CATSRALSYEQYV.

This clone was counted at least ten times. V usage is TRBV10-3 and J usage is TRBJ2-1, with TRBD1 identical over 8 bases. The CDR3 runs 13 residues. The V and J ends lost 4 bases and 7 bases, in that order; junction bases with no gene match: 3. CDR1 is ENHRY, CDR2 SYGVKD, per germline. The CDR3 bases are TGTGCCATCAGTGCCGGGACAGGAAATGAGCAGTTCTTC. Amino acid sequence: CAISAGTGNEQFF.

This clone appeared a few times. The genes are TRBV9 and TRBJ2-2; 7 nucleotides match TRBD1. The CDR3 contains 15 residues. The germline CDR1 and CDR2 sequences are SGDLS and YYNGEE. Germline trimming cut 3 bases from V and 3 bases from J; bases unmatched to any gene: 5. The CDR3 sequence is CASSATGSDTGELFF. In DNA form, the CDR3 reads TGTGCCAGCAGCGCGACAGGGTCGGACACCGGGGAGCTGTTTTTT.

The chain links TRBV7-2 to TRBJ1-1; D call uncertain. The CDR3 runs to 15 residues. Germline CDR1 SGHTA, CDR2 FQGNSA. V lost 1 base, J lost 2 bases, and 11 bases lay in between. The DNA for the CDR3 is TGTGCCAGCAGCTTAGATATCCAGCCTAACACTGAAGCTTTCTTT. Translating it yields CASSLDIQPNTEAFF.

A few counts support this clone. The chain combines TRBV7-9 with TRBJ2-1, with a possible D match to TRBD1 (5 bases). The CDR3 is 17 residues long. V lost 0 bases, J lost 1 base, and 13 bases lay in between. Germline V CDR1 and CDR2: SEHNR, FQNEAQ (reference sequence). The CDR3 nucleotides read TGTGCCAGCAGCTTAGCGCTCGGCAGGGCTTCCTACAATGAGCAGTTCTTC. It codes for CASSLALGRASYNEQFF. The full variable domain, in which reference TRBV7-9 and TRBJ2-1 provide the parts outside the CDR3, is DTGVSQNPRHKITKRGQNVTFRCDPISEHNRLYWYRQTLGQGPEFLTYFQNEAQLEKSRLLSDRFSAERPKGSFSTLEIQRTEQGDSAMYLCASSLALGRASYNEQFFGPGTRLTVL.

This CDR3 reads CASSYEGQGQETQYF. The CDR3 DNA sequence: TGCGCCAGCAGCTATGAAGGACAAGGCCAAGAGACCCAGTACTTC. The V call is TRBV4-1, the J call TRBJ2-5; weak D call: TRBD1 (5 bases). The CDR3 runs to 15 residues. CDR1 and CDR2 from the germline V gene are MGHRA and YSYEKL. Trimming removed 5 bases from V and 1 base from J, with 14 bases in between.

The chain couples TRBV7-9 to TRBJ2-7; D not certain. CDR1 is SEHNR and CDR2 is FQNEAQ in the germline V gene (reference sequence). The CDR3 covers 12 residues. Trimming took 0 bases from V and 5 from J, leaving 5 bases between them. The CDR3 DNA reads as TGTGCCAGCAGCTTAGCTGTGGACGAGCAGTACTTC. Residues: CASSLAVDEQYF.

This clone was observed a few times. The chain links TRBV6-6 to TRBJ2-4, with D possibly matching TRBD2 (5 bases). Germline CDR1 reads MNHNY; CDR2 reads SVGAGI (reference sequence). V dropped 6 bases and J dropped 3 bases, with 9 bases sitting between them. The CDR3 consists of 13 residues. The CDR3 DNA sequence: TGTGCCAGCAGGACGGAGGACAAAAACATTCAGTACTTC. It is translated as CASRTEDKNIQYF.

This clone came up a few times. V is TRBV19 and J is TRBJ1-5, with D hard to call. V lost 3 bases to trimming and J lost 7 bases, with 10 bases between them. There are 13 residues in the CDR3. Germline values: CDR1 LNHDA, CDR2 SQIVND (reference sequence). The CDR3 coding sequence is TGTGCCAGTAGTATCCGAAGCGAGCAGCCCCAGCATTTT. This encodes CASSIRSEQPQHF.

CDR3 in amino acids: CASSIFGTRETQYF. As DNA, the CDR3 is TGTGCCAGTAGTATTTTCGGGACTAGAGAGACCCAGTACTTC. This chain links TRBV19 with TRBJ2-5, with 8 bases lining up with TRBD2. V was pared by 3 bases and J by 4 bases, with 4 bases of the junction left unmatched. The CDR3 is made up of 14 amino acids. Germline values: CDR1 LNHDA, CDR2 SQIVND (reference sequence).

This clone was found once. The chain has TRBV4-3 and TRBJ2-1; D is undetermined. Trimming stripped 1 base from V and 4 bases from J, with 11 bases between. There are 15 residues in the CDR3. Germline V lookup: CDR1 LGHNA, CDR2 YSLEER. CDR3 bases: TGCGCCAGCAGCCAAGTGGGAACGGTTTACAATGAGCAGTTCTTC. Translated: CASSQVGTVYNEQFF.

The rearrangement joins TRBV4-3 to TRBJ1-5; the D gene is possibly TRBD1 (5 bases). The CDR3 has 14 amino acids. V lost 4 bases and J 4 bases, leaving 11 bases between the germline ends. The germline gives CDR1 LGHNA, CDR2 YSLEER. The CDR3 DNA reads TGCGCCAGCAGCCCGGGGCTGGGAAATCAGCCCCAGCATTTT. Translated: CASSPGLGNQPQHF.

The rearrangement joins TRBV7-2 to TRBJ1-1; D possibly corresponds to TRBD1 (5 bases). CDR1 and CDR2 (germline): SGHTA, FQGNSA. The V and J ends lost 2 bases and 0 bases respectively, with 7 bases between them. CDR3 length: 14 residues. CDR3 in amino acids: CASSLQGLNTEAFF. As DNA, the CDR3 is TGTGCCAGCAGCTTACAGGGATTGAACACTGAAGCTTTCTTT.

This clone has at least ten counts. In DNA form, the CDR3 reads TGTGCCAGCTCTTCTACAAGGGACGGCCTATCCTACGAGCAGTACGTC. Translated, it gives CASSSTRDGLSYEQYV. J is TRBJ2-7 and V is TRBV18, with D possibly called TRBD1 or TRBD2 (5 bases each). CDR1 is KGHSH and CDR2 is LQKENI in the germline V gene. The CDR3 loop spans 16 amino acids. Trimming removed 6 bases at V and 1 base at J, with 19 bases between.

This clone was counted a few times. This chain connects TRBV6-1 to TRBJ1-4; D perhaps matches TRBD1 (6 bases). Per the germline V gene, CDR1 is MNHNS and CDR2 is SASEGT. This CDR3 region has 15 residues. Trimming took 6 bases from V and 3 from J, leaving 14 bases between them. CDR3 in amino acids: CASSSRGRANEKLFF. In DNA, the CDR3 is TGTGCCAGCAGCTCCAGGGGCCGCGCTAATGAAAAACTGTTTTTT.

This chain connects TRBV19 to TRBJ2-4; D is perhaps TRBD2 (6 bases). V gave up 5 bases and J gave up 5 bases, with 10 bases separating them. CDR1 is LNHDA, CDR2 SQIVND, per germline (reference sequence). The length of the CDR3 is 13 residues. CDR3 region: CASSQPGENIQYF. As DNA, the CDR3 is TGTGCCAGTAGTCAGCCGGGGGAAAACATTCAGTACTTC.

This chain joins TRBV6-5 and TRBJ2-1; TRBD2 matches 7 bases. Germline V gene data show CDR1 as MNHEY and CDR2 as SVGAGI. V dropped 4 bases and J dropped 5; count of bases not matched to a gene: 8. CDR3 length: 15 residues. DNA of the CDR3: TGTGCCAGCAGTTTGGGCGGGAGCCTCAACAATGAGCAGTTCTTC. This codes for CASSLGGSLNNEQFF.

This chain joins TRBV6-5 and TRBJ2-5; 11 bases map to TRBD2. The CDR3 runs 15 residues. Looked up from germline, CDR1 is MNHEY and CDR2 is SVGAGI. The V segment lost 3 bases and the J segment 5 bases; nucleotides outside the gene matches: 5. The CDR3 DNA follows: TGTGCCAGCAGTTATGGTACTAGCGGGAGTGAGACCCAGTACTTC. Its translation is CASSYGTSGSETQYF.

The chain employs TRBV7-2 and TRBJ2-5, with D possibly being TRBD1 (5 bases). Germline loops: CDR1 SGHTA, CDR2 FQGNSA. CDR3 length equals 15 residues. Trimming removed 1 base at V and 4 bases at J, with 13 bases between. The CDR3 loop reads CASSLVHRSGETQYF. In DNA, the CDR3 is TGTGCCAGCAGCTTAGTGCACAGGTCGGGAGAGACCCAGTACTTC.

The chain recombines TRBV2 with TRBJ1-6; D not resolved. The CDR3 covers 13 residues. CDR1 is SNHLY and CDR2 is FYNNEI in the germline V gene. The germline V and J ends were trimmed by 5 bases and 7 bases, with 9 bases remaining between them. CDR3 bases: TGTGCCAGCAGTAGGGTACTGAATTCACCCCTCCACTTT. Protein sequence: CASSRVLNSPLHF.

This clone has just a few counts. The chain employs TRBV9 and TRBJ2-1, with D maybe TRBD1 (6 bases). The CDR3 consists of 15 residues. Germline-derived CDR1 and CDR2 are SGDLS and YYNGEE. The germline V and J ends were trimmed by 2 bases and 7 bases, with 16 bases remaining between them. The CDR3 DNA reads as TGTGCCAGCAGCGTTTATCAGGGGCCCAATAATGAGCAGTTCTTC. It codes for CASSVYQGPNNEQFF.

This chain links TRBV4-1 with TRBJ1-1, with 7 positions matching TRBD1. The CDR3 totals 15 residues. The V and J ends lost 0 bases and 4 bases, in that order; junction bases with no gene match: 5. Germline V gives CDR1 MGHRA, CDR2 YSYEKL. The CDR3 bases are TGCGCCAGCAGCCAAGAACAGGGGATTGCCACTGAAGCTTTCTTT. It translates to CASSQEQGIATEAFF.

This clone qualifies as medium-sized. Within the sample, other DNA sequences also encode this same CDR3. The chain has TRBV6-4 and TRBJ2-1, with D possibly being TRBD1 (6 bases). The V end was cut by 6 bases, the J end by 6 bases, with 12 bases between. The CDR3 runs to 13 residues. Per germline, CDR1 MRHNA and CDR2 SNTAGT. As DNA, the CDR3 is TGTGCCAGCAGCGAGGACAGAACCAATGAGCAGTTCTTC. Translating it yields CASSEDRTNEQFF.

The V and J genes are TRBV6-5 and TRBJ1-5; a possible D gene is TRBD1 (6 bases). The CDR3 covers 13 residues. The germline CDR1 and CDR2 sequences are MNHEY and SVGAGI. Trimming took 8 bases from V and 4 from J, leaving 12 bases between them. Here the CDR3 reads CASAPDRNQPQHF. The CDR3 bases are TGTGCCAGCGCCCCGGACAGAAATCAGCCCCAGCATTTT.